This T cell receptor beta chain is drawn from a study of shared clonotypes between healthy human individuals (dated by TCRdb to the early 2020s). Context from the whole study: A couple of women and a few men aged 18 to 49 years were included in the cohort. Per donor, three plates each were used for CD4 naive and CD4 memory, two for CD8 naive, and one for CD8 memory. To estimate repertoire size and how much clonotypes are shared between individuals, the study performed deep sequencing of blood TCR repertoires from a handful of healthy adults. To increase sequencing depth and limit assay-specific biases, different laboratories used diverse techniques to prepare libraries and sequence TCR repertoires. Each donor's leukapheresis produced roughly between roughly 0.85 and 10 billion PBMCs.

CD8 naive samples consisted of CD45RO-negative cells that were positively selected for CCR7, yielding a CD45RA+CCR7+ population without TemRA cells. The donors were healthy, HIV-negative adults with no recently reported acute infections or vaccinations. Only Caucasian adults living in Nashville, Tennessee, USA were represented among the donors. Blood was obtained by leukapheresis, after which PBMCs were separated by Ficoll-Histopaque density gradient centrifugation and cryopreserved in liquid nitrogen vapor phase. Analytical flow cytometry was used to check the purity and quantity of each magnetically sorted T cell population. Genomic DNA was isolated from every sorted fraction and measured by UV absorbance on a Nanodrop 2000c. Study-wide findings and limitations: Sampling was restricted to blood, and TCR repertoires in tissues likely differ from the TCR repertoires found in blood. Because the study included only a small number of donors, the genetic and exposure-history diversity represented was limited. Rarefaction of sorted-subset datasets indicated incomplete sequencing despite the large sequencing depth. Higher generation probabilities were observed for clonotypes shared by all four sorted-subset donors than for non-shared clonotypes. When several donors were compared, the shared fraction of clonotypes was about 5% for naive CD4, over 3% for naive CD8, 2% to 2.5% for memory CD4, and approximately 0.4% for memory CD8. Estimated clonotype richness was generally larger for naive than for memory subsets. Pairwise subsampling led to the expectation that sequencing depth would affect the degree of clonotype sharing among donors.

Using the deep immunoSEQ assay, multiplex PCR amplified TCR CDR3 regions from genomic DNA. Genomic DNA extracted from each cell subset was distributed evenly over all wells of several immunoSEQ 96-well plates, and each plate served as one replicate. For sorted subsets, each replicate PCR was loaded with 150 to 250 ng genomic DNA, equivalent to 32,000 or so T cell genomes. The purified libraries were quantified using a Qubit 3.0 fluorometer, sized with a Bioanalyzer 2100, and then quantified again using the KAPA Library Quantification kit. Each immunoSEQ 96-well plate was sequenced on its own single-read 150-cycle Illumina NextSeq 550 flow cell. Per the source publication's procedure: Because only junctional sequences without quality scores were contained in the immunoSEQ output, filtering matching that applied to full-length reads could not be performed. Sequences were annotated with PyIR, a Python wrapper for IgBLAST v1.9, using IMGT germline references to assign V/J genes and CDR3. Any read was removed if the V/J assignment was weak (E-value above 1e-6), the CDR3 was missing, or the read contained stop codons, out-of-frame junctions, or ambiguous translated residues. A V3J clonotype was defined by an identical inferred V gene, J gene, and CDR3 amino acid sequence. Percentage overlap between repertoires was calculated by dividing the number of shared unique clonotypes by the size of the smaller repertoire. Three approaches were used to assess repertoire richness: RTK rarefaction, the Chao1 estimator, and Recon v2.1 estimates of unobserved clonotypes. Generation probabilities for all TCRbeta clonotypes obtained by the gDNA method from a handful of donors were computed using OLGA. TCRdb stores this immuneACCESS table with in-frame sequences only. Part of the clones is absent; in the studies checked, under half of the shortfall reflects unresolved V genes, and no reason is known for the rest. That table gives V, J and clone size, and the DNA gave D and trimming. This sample has a few million clones in its table, and about 93% of those were observed once. The top ten constitute about 1.6% of the sample.

Notes on this clone: The antigen this receptor binds is unknown. Base-call qualities are not available, and no considerably larger clone is one nucleotide away.

The CDR3 starts with the cysteine, ends with the phenylalanine, and has 13 residues. Left in the record is the CDR3 DNA by itself, 39 bases read in frame from the first base. At the junction V is shortened by 2 bases and J by 8 bases; bases outside the gene matches: 3. In the germline V gene, CDR1 corresponds to SGHDN and CDR2 to FVKESK. The clonotype originates from a man aged 18 to 35 in good health. Some clones in this sample may be carry-over from other donors' samples. Sequencing was performed on naive CD8+ T cells from PBMCs. What this sample's cell subset or site label stands for: CD45RA+CCR7+. The chain is made from TRBV14 and TRBJ1-2, with 9 bases in between that match TRBD1. The CDR3 corresponds to CASSQWTGDGYTF. The DNA is TGTGCCAGCAGCCAATGGACAGGGGACGGCTACACCTTC. Joined to the reference TRBV14 and TRBJ1-2 proteins, this CDR3 gives the full variable domain: EAGVTQFPSHSVIEKGQTVTLRCDPISGHDNLYWYRRVMGKEIKFLLHFVKESKQDESGMPNNRFLAERTGGTYSTLKVQPAELEDSGVYFCASSQWTGDGYTFGSGTRLTVV.